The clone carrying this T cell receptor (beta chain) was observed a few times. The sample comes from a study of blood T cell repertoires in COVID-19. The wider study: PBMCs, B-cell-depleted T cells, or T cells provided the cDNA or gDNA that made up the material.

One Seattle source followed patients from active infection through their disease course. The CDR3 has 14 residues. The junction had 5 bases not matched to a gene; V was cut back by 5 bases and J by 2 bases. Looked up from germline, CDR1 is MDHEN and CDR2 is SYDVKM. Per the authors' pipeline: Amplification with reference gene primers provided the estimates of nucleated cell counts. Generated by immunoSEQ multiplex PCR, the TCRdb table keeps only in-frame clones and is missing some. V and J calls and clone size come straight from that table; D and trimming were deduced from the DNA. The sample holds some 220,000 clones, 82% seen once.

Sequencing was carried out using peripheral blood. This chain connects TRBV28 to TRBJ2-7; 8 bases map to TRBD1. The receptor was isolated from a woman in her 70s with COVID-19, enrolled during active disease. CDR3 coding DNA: TGTGCCAGCAGTGTCAGGGGGCCCCCCTACGAGCAGTACTTC. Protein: CASSVRGPPYEQYF.